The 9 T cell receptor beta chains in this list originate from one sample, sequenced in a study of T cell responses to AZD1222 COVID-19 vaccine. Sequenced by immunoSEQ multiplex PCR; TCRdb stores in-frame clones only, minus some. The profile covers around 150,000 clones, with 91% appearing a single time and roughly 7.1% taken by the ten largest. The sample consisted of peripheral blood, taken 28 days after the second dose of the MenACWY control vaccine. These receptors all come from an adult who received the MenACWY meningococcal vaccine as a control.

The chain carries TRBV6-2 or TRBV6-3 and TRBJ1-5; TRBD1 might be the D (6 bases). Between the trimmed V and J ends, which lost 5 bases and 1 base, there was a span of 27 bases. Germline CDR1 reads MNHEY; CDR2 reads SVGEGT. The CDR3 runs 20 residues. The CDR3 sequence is CASSTPGAGAGGLSNQPQHF. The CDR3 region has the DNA TGTGCCAGCAGTACCCCCGGGGCAGGGGCGGGGGGTTTGAGCAATCAGCCCCAGCATTTT.

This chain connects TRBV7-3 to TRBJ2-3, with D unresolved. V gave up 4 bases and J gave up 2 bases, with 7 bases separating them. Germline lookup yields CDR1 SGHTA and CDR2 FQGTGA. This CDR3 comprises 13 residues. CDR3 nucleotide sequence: TGTGCCAGCAGCTATGTCTACACAGATACGCAGTATTTT. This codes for CASSYVYTDTQYF.

The CDR3 nucleotides read TGTGCCAGCGGCCCGCTGTACGAGCAGTACTTC. Its protein product is CASGPLYEQYF. The chain employs TRBV2 and TRBJ2-7; D remains unclear. Germline CDR1 is SNHLY and CDR2 is FYNNEI. Trimming pared 8 bases from V and 4 bases from J, leaving 9 bases between. The CDR3 is 11 amino acids.

The CDR3 loop is CASSRHRAFGNIQYF. In nucleotides, the CDR3 is TGCGCCAGCAGTCGCCACAGGGCTTTTGGAAACATTCAGTACTTC. The chain couples TRBV23-1 to TRBJ2-4, with D perhaps matching TRBD1 (6 bases). TRBV23-1 qualifies as an ORF whose function is uncertain. CDR3 length equals 15 residues. Trimming took off 4 bases at V and 6 bases at J, with 16 bases between the two ends.

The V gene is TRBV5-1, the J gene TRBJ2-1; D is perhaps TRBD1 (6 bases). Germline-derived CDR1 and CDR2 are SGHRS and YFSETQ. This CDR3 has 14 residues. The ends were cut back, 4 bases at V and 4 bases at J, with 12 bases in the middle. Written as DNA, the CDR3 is TGCGCCAGCAGCACTGACAGGCGATACAATGAGCAGTTCTTC. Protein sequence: CASSTDRRYNEQFF.

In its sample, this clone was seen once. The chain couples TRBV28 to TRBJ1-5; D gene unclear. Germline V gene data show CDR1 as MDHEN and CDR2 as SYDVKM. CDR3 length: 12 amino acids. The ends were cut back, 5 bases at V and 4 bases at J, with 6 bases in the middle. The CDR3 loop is CASSVGNQPQHF. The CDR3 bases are TGTGCCAGCAGTGTCGGGAATCAGCCCCAGCATTTT.

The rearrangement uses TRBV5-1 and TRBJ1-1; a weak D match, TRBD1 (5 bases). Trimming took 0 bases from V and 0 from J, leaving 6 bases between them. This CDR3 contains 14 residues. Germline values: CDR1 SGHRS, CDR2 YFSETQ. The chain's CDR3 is CASSLEGLNTEAFF. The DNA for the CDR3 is TGCGCCAGCAGCTTGGAGGGGTTGAACACTGAAGCTTTCTTT.

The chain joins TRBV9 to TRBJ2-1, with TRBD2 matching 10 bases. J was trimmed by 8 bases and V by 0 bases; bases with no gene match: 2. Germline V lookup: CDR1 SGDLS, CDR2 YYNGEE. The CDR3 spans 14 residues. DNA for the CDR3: TGTGCCAGCAGCGTAGTGGGGACTAGCGATGAGCAGTTCTTC. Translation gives CASSVVGTSDEQFF.

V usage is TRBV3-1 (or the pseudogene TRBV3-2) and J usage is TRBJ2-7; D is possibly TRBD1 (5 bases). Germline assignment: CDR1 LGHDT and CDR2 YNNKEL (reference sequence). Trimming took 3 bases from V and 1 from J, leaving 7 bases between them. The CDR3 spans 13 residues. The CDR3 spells CASSHSGSYEQYF. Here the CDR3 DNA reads TGTGCCAGCAGCCACTCAGGGTCCTACGAGCAGTACTTC.